Listed here are 14 T cell receptor beta chains from one sample, sequenced in a study of T cell responses to AZD1222 COVID-19 vaccine. Only in-frame clones appear in the TCRdb table, and some are missing; sequencing was by immunoSEQ multiplex PCR. The sample gives 55,000 to 65,000 clones, over 80% of which show up once; about 15% is in the top ten. The sample in question was peripheral blood, obtained on day 0 of AZD1222 vaccination. All receptors come from an adult in good health.

V is TRBV19 and J is TRBJ1-1; 8 bases are a match to TRBD1. Per germline, CDR1 LNHDA and CDR2 SQIVND (reference sequence). V shed 7 bases, J shed 4 bases, and the junction held 14 bases outside the gene matches. The CDR3 extends over 16 amino acids. Here the CDR3 reads CASKSQGASVGTEAFF. The DNA of the CDR3 is TGTGCCAGTAAGAGTCAGGGGGCGTCGGTGGGCACTGAAGCTTTCTTT.

This chain links TRBV4-3 with TRBJ2-2; D remains ambiguous. Trimming removed 0 bases at V and 4 bases at J, with 18 bases between. The CDR3 contains 18 residues. Germline V gene lookup returns CDR1 LGHNA and CDR2 YSLEER. The DNA of the CDR3 is TGCGCCAGCAGCCAAGATCTGACTGGCCGGCTTGTCACCGGGGAGCTGTTTTTT. As protein: CASSQDLTGRLVTGELFF.

The chain employs TRBV18 and TRBJ2-6, with D unclear. CDR1 is KGHSH and CDR2 is LQKENI in the germline V gene. The CDR3 contains 18 residues. Trimming cost V 2 bases and J 0 bases, with 14 bases left between them. The chain's CDR3 is CASSPIGPSDSGANVLTF. The CDR3, as DNA: TGTGCCAGCTCACCAATAGGACCTTCCGACTCTGGGGCCAACGTCCTGACTTTC.

V is TRBV20-1 and J is TRBJ1-2; D is ambiguous. Trimming took 3 bases from V and 0 from J, leaving 8 bases between them. The CDR3 is 13 residues long. Germline loops: CDR1 DFQATT, CDR2 SNEGSKA (reference sequence). CDR3 DNA sequence: TGCAGTGCTAGTTTGAGTCCTAACTATGGCTACACCTTC. Its translation: CSASLSPNYGYTF.

V and J are TRBV4-2 and TRBJ2-5; the D gene could be TRBD1 or TRBD2 (5 bases each). This CDR3 is built from 14 residues. V was shortened by 0 bases and J by 4 bases, with 9 bases between the two germline ends. From germline, CDR1 is LGHNA and CDR2 YNFKEQ. The CDR3 sequence: CASSQDSGRETQYF. CDR3 DNA sequence: TGTGCCAGCAGCCAAGATTCAGGGAGAGAGACCCAGTACTTC.

The chain has TRBV19 and TRBJ1-1; TRBD1 matches at 7 bases. There are 14 residues in the CDR3. V lost 5 bases and J lost 0; bases outside the gene matches: 3. Looked up from germline, CDR1 is LNHDA and CDR2 is SQIVND (reference sequence). CDR3 amino acids: CASSDRDLNTEAFF. Written as DNA, the CDR3 is TGTGCCAGTAGTGACAGGGACCTGAACACTGAAGCTTTCTTT. Complete variable domain (other parts from reference TRBV19 and TRBJ1-1): DGGITQSPKYLFRKEGQNVTLSCEQNLNHDAMYWYRQDPGQGLRLIYYSQIVNDFQKGDIAEGYSVSREKKESFPLTVTSAQKNPTAFYLCASSDRDLNTEAFFGQGTRLTVV.

The V gene is TRBV19, the J gene TRBJ1-1, with TRBD1 as a possible D gene (5 bases). This CDR3 is 17 amino acids long. The V gene's germline CDR1 is LNHDA and CDR2 SQIVND (reference sequence). V lost 10 bases to trimming and J lost 5 bases, with 29 bases between them. CDR3 sequence reads: CATGPLAPGRGRTEAFF. The DNA of the CDR3 is TGTGCCACCGGACCTCTTGCTCCTGGACGGGGGAGGACTGAAGCTTTCTTT.

This clone was detected only once. This chain uses TRBV6-2 or TRBV6-3 with TRBJ2-2, with unresolved D. Per the germline V gene, CDR1 is MNHEY and CDR2 is SVGEGT. This CDR3 is 14 amino acids long. V lost 5 bases to trimming and J lost 4 bases, with 11 bases between them. CDR3 nucleotide sequence: TGTGCCAGCAGTAATTTCGGCGGCACCGGGGAGCTGTTTTTT. Amino acid sequence: CASSNFGGTGELFF.

This rearrangement joins TRBV4-2 to TRBJ2-1, with D perhaps TRBD2 (6 bases). Germline CDR1 is LGHNA and CDR2 is YNFKEQ. CDR3 length equals 15 residues. Trimming stripped 5 bases from V and 6 bases from J, with 17 bases between. The CDR3 reads CASSDVGSLVNEQFF. The CDR3 DNA reads as TGTGCCAGCAGCGATGTCGGGAGCTTAGTCAATGAGCAGTTCTTC.

The rearrangement uses TRBV29-1 and TRBJ2-1; tentative D call: TRBD2 (5 bases). Trimming pared 2 bases from V and 3 bases from J, leaving 14 bases between. The length of the CDR3 is 15 residues. The V gene's germline CDR1 is SQVTM and CDR2 ANQGSEA. CDR3 sequence (DNA): TGCAGCGTTGAATTCGGTACCGGGATCTACAATGAGCAGTTCTTC. Protein: CSVEFGTGIYNEQFF.

This chain joins TRBV19 and TRBJ2-7; a weak D match, TRBD2 (6 bases). In germline, CDR1 is LNHDA, CDR2 SQIVND (reference sequence). Trimming removed 5 bases from V and 4 bases from J, with 15 bases in between. The CDR3 length is 14 residues. CDR3 DNA sequence: TGTGCCAGTAGTGGTTCTTTGGAGGGGTACGAGCAGTACTTC. Protein sequence: CASSGSLEGYEQYF.

The CDR3 sequence is CASSPNPEWDTQYF. CDR3 DNA sequence: TGCGCCAGCAGTCCTAACCCCGAGTGGGATACGCAGTATTTT. The J gene is TRBJ2-3, the V gene TRBV10-1; D unclear. The V end lost 5 bases, the J end lost 6 bases, and 15 bases lay between the germline ends. Germline CDR1 and CDR2: WNHNN and SYGVQD (reference sequence). The CDR3 covers 14 residues.

V is TRBV30 and J is TRBJ1-5, with D possibly TRBD1 on 5 matching bases. Germline V CDR1 and CDR2: GTSNPN, SVGIG (reference sequence). The CDR3 covers 14 residues. The V end was cut by 5 bases, the J end by 2 bases, with 13 bases between. The CDR3 DNA follows: TGTGCCTGGGCCCCCCAGGGAGGCAATCAGCCCCAGCATTTT. Its protein product is CAWAPQGGNQPQHF.

J is TRBJ2-1 and V is TRBV5-1; TRBD1 matches at 9 bases. Germline CDR1 is SGHRS and CDR2 is YFSETQ. CDR3 size: 15 residues. V was clipped by 2 bases and J by 1 base; unmatched bases: 1. CDR3 sequence reads: CASSLDRGSYNEQFF. As DNA, the CDR3 is TGCGCCAGCAGCTTAGACAGGGGGTCCTACAATGAGCAGTTCTTC.